The rows below give T cell receptor beta chains drawn from one sample of a study of blood T cell repertoires in COVID-19. Using immunoSEQ multiplex PCR, the repertoire was profiled, and TCRdb retains in-frame clones only, with some absent. The sample includes about 240,000 clones, 88% of them seen just once. Sample: peripheral blood. Every receptor here comes from a woman aged 40-49 years who had recovered from COVID-19. The CDR3 runs from the conserved cysteine through the conserved F or W. The order of the fields is clone size, J gene, V gene, D gene, CDR3 DNA, CDR3 protein. D genes are given only for firm matches. Clone sizes are given selectively: once, few, many, or a class where the clone is expanded.

>NA|TRBJ1-2|TRBV29-1|TRBD1
TGCAGCGTCCGGACAGGGGGTAACTATGGCTACACCTTC
CSVRTGGNYGYTF
>NA|TRBJ2-6|TRBV6-1|NA
TGTGCCAGCAGTGACCGGTCTGCTGGGGCCAACGTCCTGACTTTC
CASSDRSAGANVLTF
>NA|TRBJ2-3|TRBV7-9|NA
TGTGCCAGCAGCCCTCGGCGGGTCACAGATACGCAGTATTTT
CASSPRRVTDTQYF
>NA|TRBJ1-1|TRBV19|TRBD1
TGTGCCAGTAGTATGAGGGGGCAGGGGAAGAACACTGAAGCTTTCTTT
CASSMRGQGKNTEAFF
>NA|TRBJ2-1|TRBV20-1|TRBD2
TGCAGTGCTAGTGGGGGAGGGCCCTTGGATGAGCAGTTCTTC
CSASGGGPLDEQFF
>NA|TRBJ1-2|TRBV18|NA
TGTGCCAGCTCACCAGTAGGGAGCCGTTTGGGTGGCTACACCTTC
CASSPVGSRLGGYTF
>few|TRBJ2-3|TRBV18|TRBD2
TGTGCCAGCTGCGGGAGGGCGGGAGATACGCAGTATTTT
CASCGRAGDTQYF
>NA|TRBJ2-3|TRBV28|TRBD2
TGTGCCAGCAGTCCGGCGGGTAGCGGGGGGGATACGCAGTATTTT
CASSPAGSGGDTQYF
>NA|TRBJ2-3|TRBV9|TRBD2
TGTGCCAGCGGGCGGGGACTAGCGGGAGTTAGCACAGATACGCAGTATTTT
CASGRGLAGVSTDTQYF
>once|TRBJ2-1|TRBV2|TRBD2
TGTGCCAGCAGTGAATTGACACTAGCGGGAGGGAGTTCCTACAATGAGCAGTTCTTC
CASSELTLAGGSSYNEQFF
>NA|TRBJ2-5|TRBV6-5|TRBD1
TGTGCCAGCAGGAACCCGGGACAGGGAGAGACCCAGTACTTC
CASRNPGQGETQYF
>NA|TRBJ1-1|TRBV6-5|TRBD1
TGTGCCAGCACCCCGGGGACAGGCCGGCGGACTGAAGCTTTCTTT
CASTPGTGRRTEAFF